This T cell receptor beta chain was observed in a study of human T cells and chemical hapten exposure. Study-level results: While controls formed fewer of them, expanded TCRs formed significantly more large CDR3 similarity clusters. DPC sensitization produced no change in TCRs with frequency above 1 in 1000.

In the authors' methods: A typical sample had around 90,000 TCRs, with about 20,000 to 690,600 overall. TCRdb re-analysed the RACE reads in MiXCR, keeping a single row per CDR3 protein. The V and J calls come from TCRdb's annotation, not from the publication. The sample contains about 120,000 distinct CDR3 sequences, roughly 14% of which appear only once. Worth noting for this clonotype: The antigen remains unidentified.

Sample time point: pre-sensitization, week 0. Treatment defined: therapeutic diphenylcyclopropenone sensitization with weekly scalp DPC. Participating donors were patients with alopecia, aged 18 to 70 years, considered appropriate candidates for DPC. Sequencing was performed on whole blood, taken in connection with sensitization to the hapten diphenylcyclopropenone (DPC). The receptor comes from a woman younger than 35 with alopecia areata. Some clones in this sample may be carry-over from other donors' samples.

Here the CDR3 reads CASSYQASGNTEAFF. CDR3 DNA: TGTGCCAGCAGTTACCAGGCGAGCGGGAACACTGAAGCTTTCTTT. The V gene is TRBV6-5, the J gene TRBJ1-1; no reliable D call. Trimming stripped 2 bases from V and 1 base from J, with 11 bases between. The CDR3 extends over 15 amino acids. Germline CDR1 MNHEY, CDR2 SVGAGI.